What follows describes a single T cell receptor beta chain. What it binds is not known. The data originate from a study of cytomegalovirus exposure and HLA in healthy donors. The germline V gene has CDR1 SGHAT and CDR2 FQNNGV. The CDR3 has 15 amino acids. Trimming removed 1 base at V and 2 bases at J, with 9 bases between. Primers: 60 Vbeta forward and 13 Jbeta reverse. This table comes from immunoSEQ multiplex PCR, and its TCRdb copy is limited to in-frame clones, with some not included. The data show about 140,000 clones, 88% seen once. General study findings and limits: A later analysis linked a missense DCLRE1C variant to TCR beta V- and J-gene trimming. The authors considered a cluster of highly shared sequence variants likely to be a sequencing artifact.

The TCR originated in a woman in her thirties or forties in good health and CMV-seronegative. The chain carries TRBV11-2 and TRBJ2-1; possibly TRBD2 for D (5 bases). Sequencing was performed on PBMCs. The CDR3 DNA follows: TGTGCCAGCAGCTTAGGTTCCGGGACCTACAATGAGCAGTTCTTC. Its protein is CASSLGSGTYNEQFF.